These T cell receptor beta chains were read from a single sample in a study of blood T cell repertoires in COVID-19. Clones were read by immunoSEQ multiplex PCR, and TCRdb kept only the in-frame ones, dropping some. The sample lists just over 300,000 clones, under 90% occurring once. Input material: peripheral blood. The origin of the receptors is a woman in her twenties or thirties with COVID-19, enrolled during active disease. The CDR3 runs from the conserved cysteine through the conserved F or W. Each record gives: V gene, J gene, CDR3 protein.

TRBV3-1/TRBV3-2	TRBJ2-3	CASSRGTGSDTQYF
TRBV19	TRBJ1-3	CASREGVQGNTIYF
TRBV5-1	TRBJ2-7	CASSLGPRQGVNEQYF
TRBV19	TRBJ1-2	CASTPGTSVYTF
TRBV30	TRBJ1-6	CAWSTGTGESPLHF
TRBV7-6	TRBJ2-1	CASSPLRAAGAPYNEQFF
TRBV6-5	TRBJ2-3	CASRLRGGTDTQYF
TRBV11-2	TRBJ2-2	CASSLIWRAVRGTGELFF
TRBV29-1	TRBJ2-3	CSVLLGGDPTDTQYF
TRBV6-5	TRBJ1-6	CASSRTGDNSPLHF
TRBV7-9	TRBJ1-3	CASSLVGQGVFSGNTIYF